The clone carrying this T cell receptor beta chain was counted only a few times. Its cognate antigen is unknown. This sample stems from a study of identical twins. Whole-study findings and limits: Fewer insertions marked abundant cord blood beta clonotypes; young adult naive trended weakly, memory not at all. Donors were not followed over many years; analysis was cross-sectional.

Unique molecular identifiers were present on cDNA, and template switching added a universal primer site. One entry per CDR3 protein results from TCRdb running MiXCR on the 5' RACE reads. The sample has roughly 1.6 million distinct CDR3 sequences, about 32% seen once. Trimming pared 0 bases from V and 0 bases from J, leaving 9 bases between. The germline CDR1 and CDR2 sequences are MNHEY and SVGAGI. This CDR3 is 15 amino acids long. J is TRBJ2-7 and V is TRBV6-5; a weak D match, TRBD1 (6 bases). Sequenced material: cord blood. This TCR was recovered from a newborn girl in good health. The CDR3 region is CASSYSGRGSYEQYF. The CDR3 region has the DNA TGTGCCAGCAGTTACTCAGGCAGGGGCTCCTACGAGCAGTACTTC.